This TCR beta chain was retrieved from a study of T-cell memory formation after mild COVID-19 (dated by TCRdb to about 2021). Regarding the complete study: TCR sequence clusters from the two donors were found to be largely donor specific. The cohort was made up of two young adult volunteers, one female and one male, who were previously healthy. In a couple of donors, T-cell clones that expanded and contracted after mild COVID-19 were tracked by sequencing TCRalpha and TCRbeta repertoires over time. Overall results and qualifications from the work: Balanced CD4/CD8 phenotypes were observed for clones contracting from day 15 to 85, whereas a bias towards CD4+ was observed for a second wave of clones expanding from day 15 to 37. The study included only a couple of mild cases, and larger cohorts that include severe cases with pre-infection samples were judged to be necessary. Some responding clones were detected in pre-infection memory, suggesting pre-existing cross-reactive memory T cells joined the SARS-CoV-2 response. Contracting CD4+ clones were found mainly in CM and EM memory subsets, while CD8+ clones were enriched in EMRA. Whether the second-wave clones peaking on day 37 were SARS-CoV-2 specific was not confirmed.

The sequencer was an Illumina NovaSeq 6000. cDNA libraries for TCRalpha and TCRbeta were prepared by 5'RACE using constant-segment primers, with sample barcodes and unique molecular identifiers added. RNA was extracted from every sample with Trizol reagent. The libraries were amplified in two PCR steps, and the second step added a second sample barcode and Illumina TruSeq adapters. Sequencing of libraries was performed on an Illumina NovaSeq with 2 x 150 bp paired-end reads. On the authors' methods: Demultiplexing of reads and collapsing into UMI-guided consensus sequences were performed with migec v1.2.7. With mixcr v2.1.11, UMI consensuses were aligned to TRA and TRB V and J templates and assembled into clonotypes. Clonotypes were classified as expanded or contracted when called significant by both edgeR and NoisET, with noise models trained on biological replicates. For edgeR calls, the thresholds were a false discovery rate-adjusted p below 0.01 and a log2 fold-change of 1. As an exploratory analysis of dynamics, PCA with hierarchical clustering was applied to max-normalized trajectories of the 1000 most abundant clonotypes. Separately sequenced CD4+ and CD8+ repertoires were used to assign a CD4 or CD8 phenotype to each responding clone. TCRdb reworked the public reads: Q25 trimming with fastp, MiXCR clone assembly, productive beta chains retained. Rows with a matching CDR3 protein are joined into one entry that keeps the most common DNA and genes. The V and J calls were not made by the authors but by TCRdb's processing. This sample holds more than 300,000 distinct CDR3 sequences; 20% to 25% were observed only once. The top ten clonotypes cover 21% of the sample.

As to this clonotype: No antigen is known for it. Base qualities are not provided; no much larger clone lies one nucleotide away.

Ficoll-Paque density gradient centrifugation was the method used to isolate PBMCs. The CDR3 spans 14 residues, from the cysteine through the phenylalanine. Here the CDR3 DNA is all that survives: 42 bases in frame from base 1. At the junction V is shortened by 6 bases and J by 7 bases, with 15 bases in between. As encoded in the germline V gene, CDR1 is SNHLY while CDR2 is FYNNEI. The TCR was taken from a man between 18 and 35 years old who had mild COVID-19 (a few samples of this study predate the infection). The sample titles of this study are shuffled in the database, so cell type and time point are left out; the donor was told from shared clones. Sequencing was performed on PBMCs or a T cell subset sorted from them (not recorded which). The chain is assembled from TRBV2 and TRBJ1-4, with TRBD1 tentatively as D gene (5 bases match). The nucleotides are TGTGCCAGCAGGTTCAGGGCTGAGTTTGAAAAACTGTTTTTT. Its amino acids are CASRFRAEFEKLFF.